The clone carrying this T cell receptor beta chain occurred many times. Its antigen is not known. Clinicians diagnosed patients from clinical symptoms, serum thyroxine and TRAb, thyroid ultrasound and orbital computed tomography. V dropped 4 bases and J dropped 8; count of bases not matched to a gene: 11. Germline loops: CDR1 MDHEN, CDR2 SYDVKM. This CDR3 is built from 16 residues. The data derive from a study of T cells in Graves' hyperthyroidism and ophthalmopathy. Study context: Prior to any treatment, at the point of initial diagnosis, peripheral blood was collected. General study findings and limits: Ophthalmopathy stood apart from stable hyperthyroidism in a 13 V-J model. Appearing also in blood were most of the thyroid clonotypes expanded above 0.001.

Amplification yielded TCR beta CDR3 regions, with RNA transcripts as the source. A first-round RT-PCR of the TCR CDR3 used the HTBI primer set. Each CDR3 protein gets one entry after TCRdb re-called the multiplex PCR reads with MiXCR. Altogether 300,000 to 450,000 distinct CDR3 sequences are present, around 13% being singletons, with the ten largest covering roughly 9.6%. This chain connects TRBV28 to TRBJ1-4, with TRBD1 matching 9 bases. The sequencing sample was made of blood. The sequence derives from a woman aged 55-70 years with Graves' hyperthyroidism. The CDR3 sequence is CASSSNTGTGREKLFF. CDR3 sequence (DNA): TGTGCCAGCAGTTCGAATACCGGGACAGGGCGAGAAAAACTGTTTTTT.